This TCR beta chain comes out of a study of cytomegalovirus exposure and HLA in healthy donors. Study-level points and caveats: With later analysis, a missense DCLRE1C variant became linked to TCR beta V- and J-gene trimming. When presence/absence was analysed, sequencing depth was taken to be roughly uniform across donors. Many donors shared some public TCRs, even though most TCR sequences were rare. Cytomegalovirus-associated status was assigned to around 160 TCR beta chains.

This clone was counted between two and nine times. What it recognizes is unknown. The PCR used 60 Vbeta and 13 Jbeta primers. Here immunoSEQ multiplex PCR was the method, and the copy in TCRdb shows in-frame clones only, minus some. The sample lists around 120,000 clones; nearly 80% were seen once. CDR3 length: 15 residues. J lost 9 bases, V lost 5 bases, and 13 bases had no gene match. The germline gives CDR1 MNHEY, CDR2 SVGAGI. The source is a woman aged 30 to 39 in good health and CMV-seropositive. The sample taken for sequencing was PBMCs. The chain carries TRBV6-5 and TRBJ2-1, with 7 bases that match TRBD2. The CDR3 sequence is CASSNNQGRGVEQFF. The CDR3 region has the DNA TGTGCCAGCAGTAACAACCAGGGACGGGGGGTTGAGCAGTTCTTC.